These T cell receptor beta chains were read from a single sample in a study of T cells in localized non-small cell lung cancer. TCRdb's copy holds only in-frame clones and misses some; the assay was immunoSEQ multiplex PCR. The sample shows roughly 13,000 clones, around nine tenths of them seen only once. Source: peripheral blood mononuclear cells, taken before any cancer treatment. The receptor set was obtained from a man aged 40 to 69 with stage III lung adenocarcinoma. Each CDR3 is given with its conserved first and last residue. D genes are given only for firm matches. Rows may omit the clone size; those that give it use once, few, many or a size class.

DNA: TGTGCCAGCAGCTCCGGGACAGGAGATGGCTACACCTTC; CDR3: CASSSGTGDGYTF; V: TRBV7-3; size: .; D: TRBD1; J: TRBJ1-2
DNA: TGTGCCAGCAGCTTCGGGCAGGGGTCTGGCTACACCTTC; CDR3: CASSFGQGSGYTF; V: TRBV7-9; size: .; D: .; J: TRBJ1-2
DNA: TGTGCCAGCAGTTTTTCCTGGACAGGGGGCGAGACCGGGGAGCTGTTTTTT; CDR3: CASSFSWTGGETGELFF; V: TRBV27; size: .; D: TRBD1; J: TRBJ2-2
DNA: TGTGCCACCAGCAGTCTCCTCGGACTAGCGGTCTACGAGCAGTACTTC; CDR3: CATSSLLGLAVYEQYF; V: TRBV15; size: .; D: TRBD2; J: TRBJ2-7
DNA: TGTGCCAGTACCTATAGCGGGGCGAACACCGGGGAGCTGTTTTTT; CDR3: CASTYSGANTGELFF; V: TRBV19; size: .; D: TRBD2; J: TRBJ2-2
DNA: TGTGCCAGCCTGTCCGGGACAGTGTACCATGAGCAGTTCTTC; CDR3: CASLSGTVYHEQFF; V: TRBV28; size: .; D: TRBD1; J: TRBJ2-1
DNA: TGCGCCAGCTCGGTTGGGGCGGATTACGAGCAGTACTTC; CDR3: CASSVGADYEQYF; V: TRBV4-1; size: .; D: .; J: TRBJ2-7
DNA: TGTGCCAGCACTAACCCCCAAGGGGGGAGGACTGAAGCTTTCTTT; CDR3: CASTNPQGGRTEAFF; V: TRBV6-1; size: .; D: .; J: TRBJ1-1
DNA: TGTGCCAGCAGTTTATCAGCAGAAGGACTAGCGGGTATCACCGGGGAGCTGTTTTTT; CDR3: CASSLSAEGLAGITGELFF; V: TRBV27; size: .; D: TRBD2; J: TRBJ2-2
DNA: TGTGCCAGCAGCTTGGAGGGAGGGGGGTGGACGCAGTATTTT; CDR3: CASSLEGGGWTQYF; V: TRBV5-5; size: .; D: .; J: TRBJ2-3
DNA: TGTGCCATCAGTGAATGGCCAGACAATGAGCAGTTCTTC; CDR3: CAISEWPDNEQFF; V: TRBV10-3; size: .; D: .; J: TRBJ2-1
DNA: TGTGCCAGCAGTTCCGGGGGGAGCAAAAACATTCAGTACTTC; CDR3: CASSSGGSKNIQYF; V: TRBV28; size: .; D: TRBD2; J: TRBJ2-4
DNA: TGTGCCAGCAGCGTAGGGGAACTAGCGGGTATGGATACGCAGTATTTT; CDR3: CASSVGELAGMDTQYF; V: TRBV9; size: once; D: TRBD2; J: TRBJ2-3
DNA: TGCGCCAGCAGCTTGGACGGGAGGGTCGGAGATACGCAGTATTTT; CDR3: CASSLDGRVGDTQYF; V: TRBV5-1; size: .; D: TRBD2; J: TRBJ2-3
DNA: TGTGCCAGCATATGGGCAGCCGGCAATCAGCCCCAGCATTTT; CDR3: CASIWAAGNQPQHF; V: TRBV6-6; size: .; D: .; J: TRBJ1-5
DNA: TGCGCCAGCAGCCAACGGACTAGCGGGAGCGGTACAGATACGCAGTATTTT; CDR3: CASSQRTSGSGTDTQYF; V: TRBV5-1; size: .; D: TRBD2; J: TRBJ2-3
DNA: TGTGCCATCAGTGGGGGGAACTCCTACAATGAGCAGTTCTTC; CDR3: CAISGGNSYNEQFF; V: TRBV10-3; size: .; D: .; J: TRBJ2-1
DNA: TGTGCCAGCAGCTTAAGGAGGGGCCTGACAGGGGATAGCAACGAGCAGTACTTC; CDR3: CASSLRRGLTGDSNEQYF; V: TRBV7-9; size: .; D: TRBD1; J: TRBJ2-7
DNA: TGTGCCAGCAGTGAAGCTATAGAAGGGTCCATGAACACTGAAGCTTTCTTT; CDR3: CASSEAIEGSMNTEAFF; V: TRBV2; size: .; D: .; J: TRBJ1-1
DNA: TGTGCCAGCAGTTTAGGGACAGAAAGCAATCAGCCCCAGCATTTT; CDR3: CASSLGTESNQPQHF; V: TRBV11-2; size: .; D: TRBD1; J: TRBJ1-5
DNA: TGTGCCAGCAGCTTAGGGGTCGGGCCATCTTATGGCTACACCTTC; CDR3: CASSLGVGPSYGYTF; V: TRBV7-8; size: .; D: .; J: TRBJ1-2
DNA: TGTGCCAGCAGCGTAGCTTCCACAGATACGCAGTATTTT; CDR3: CASSVASTDTQYF; V: TRBV9; size: .; D: .; J: TRBJ2-3
DNA: TGCGCCAGCACGGGTGGGTCGGCTCGCGGAGAGACCCAGTACTTC; CDR3: CASTGGSARGETQYF; V: TRBV5-1; size: .; D: .; J: TRBJ2-5
DNA: TGTGCCAGCAGTTATGACAGAGGAACCTACGAGCAGTACTTC; CDR3: CASSYDRGTYEQYF; V: TRBV27; size: .; D: .; J: TRBJ2-7
DNA: TGTGCCAGCAGCCCTCGGACAGGAGCAGAGTCGGAGACCCAGTACTTC; CDR3: CASSPRTGAESETQYF; V: TRBV11-3; size: .; D: TRBD1; J: TRBJ2-5
DNA: TGTGCCAGCAGTGAATTGGGGGGCAAACAGCCCCAGCATTTT; CDR3: CASSELGGKQPQHF; V: TRBV6-1; size: .; D: .; J: TRBJ1-5
DNA: TGTGCCAGCAGCCCACTAGTTCCCCTTGAGCAGTTCTTC; CDR3: CASSPLVPLEQFF; V: TRBV7-2; size: .; D: .; J: TRBJ2-1
DNA: TGCGCCAGCAGCTCGACGGCGGGGAACACTGAAGCTTTCTTT; CDR3: CASSSTAGNTEAFF; V: TRBV5-1; size: .; D: .; J: TRBJ1-1
DNA: TGTGCCAGCAGTAATTCCGCAGGGGCGTACGAGCAGTACTTC; CDR3: CASSNSAGAYEQYF; V: TRBV27; size: .; D: .; J: TRBJ2-7